The 17 T cell receptor beta chains reported below all come from one sample, sequenced in a study of a mutant IDH1 vaccine in newly diagnosed glioma. These receptors' antigens are unknown. The data were produced by immunoSEQ multiplex PCR, yet TCRdb's version contains in-frame clones alone and is incomplete. The sample carries 50,000 or so clones, about 80% recorded once. Time point specified: week 5, during vaccination. Each vaccine dose was 300 ug of mutant IDH1 20-mer peptide, with topical imiquimod. This sample comprised PBMCs, obtained from a glioma patient whose treatment included an IDH1 peptide vaccine. The source is a woman aged 50 to 60 with glioma.

The chain recombines TRBV7-9 with TRBJ1-2, with D possibly being TRBD1 (6 bases). Trimming stripped 6 bases from V and 9 bases from J, with 17 bases between. Germline V CDR1 and CDR2: SEHNR, FQNEAQ (reference sequence). This CDR3 comprises 13 residues. The CDR3 bases are TGTGCCAGCAGACCGGACAAAGGGGGTAGCTACACCTTC. Its protein product is CASRPDKGGSYTF. The full variable domain, completed using reference TRBV7-9 and TRBJ1-2, is DTGVSQNPRHKITKRGQNVTFRCDPISEHNRLYWYRQTLGQGPEFLTYFQNEAQLEKSRLLSDRFSAERPKGSFSTLEIQRTEQGDSAMYLCASRPDKGGSYTFGSGTRLTVV.

This clone turned up a few times. The chain recombines TRBV4-2 with TRBJ1-5, with D unresolved. V was pared by 1 base and J by 2 bases, with 9 bases between. The germline V gene encodes CDR1 LGHNA and CDR2 YNFKEQ. This CDR3 comprises 15 residues. In nucleotides, the CDR3 is TGTGCCAGCAGCCAAGTAGGTTTAGGCAATCAGCCCCAGCATTTT. Its protein product is CASSQVGLGNQPQHF.

This chain links TRBV5-1 with TRBJ1-3, with unresolved D. V was clipped by 3 bases and J by 2 bases, with 12 bases between them. CDR1 and CDR2 (germline): SGHRS, YFSETQ. The CDR3 covers 15 residues. This CDR3 is CASSSQVEAGNTIYF. DNA of the CDR3: TGCGCCAGCAGCTCCCAGGTGGAAGCTGGAAACACCATATATTTT.

The chain carries TRBV6-5 and TRBJ1-1; TRBD1 matches at 7 bases. In germline, CDR1 is MNHEY, CDR2 SVGAGI. V lost 4 bases and J lost 4; bases outside the gene matches: 3. The CDR3 consists of 13 residues. The CDR3 region is CASSSGTATEAFF. CDR3 DNA sequence: TGTGCCAGCAGTTCCGGGACAGCCACTGAAGCTTTCTTT.

The CDR3 loop reads CASSRDSFNQPQHF. The CDR3 region has the DNA TGTGCCAGCTCACGCGACAGCTTCAATCAGCCCCAGCATTTT. The chain joins TRBV18 to TRBJ1-5; weak D call: TRBD1 (5 bases). Germline V gene lookup returns CDR1 KGHSH and CDR2 LQKENI. The CDR3 sequence is 14 residues long. V lost 4 bases to trimming and J lost 3 bases, with 10 bases between them.

A few counts support this clone. V is TRBV27 and J is TRBJ1-5; 9 bases fit TRBD1. The CDR3 runs 15 residues. V shed 3 bases and J 5 bases; nucleotides not matched to a gene: 5. The germline gives CDR1 MNHEY, CDR2 SMNVEV (reference sequence). CDR3 in amino acids: CASSFGTGRDQPQHF. The CDR3 DNA is TGTGCCAGCAGTTTTGGGACAGGGAGGGATCAGCCCCAGCATTTT.

This clone was counted between two and nine times. V gene TRBV2 combines with J gene TRBJ2-2; 7 nucleotides align to TRBD1. The junction had 5 bases not matched to a gene; V was cut back by 3 bases and J by 1 base. CDR3 length: 16 amino acids. Germline CDR1 reads SNHLY; CDR2 reads FYNNEI. DNA of the CDR3: TGTGCCAGCAGTGACCCTCGGACAGGGAACACCGGGGAGCTGTTTTTT. As protein: CASSDPRTGNTGELFF.

This chain joins TRBV23-1 and TRBJ2-7; 7 bases match TRBD1. TRBV23-1 is an ORF; its function is uncertain. The CDR3 runs to 14 residues. V lost 3 bases, J lost 5 bases, and 7 bases stayed unmatched. The CDR3 region is CASSQRDRGHEQYF. As DNA, the CDR3 is TGCGCCAGCAGTCAGAGGGACAGAGGCCACGAGCAGTACTTC.

The chain's CDR3 is CASSLGPPPSAEAFF. CDR3 DNA: TGTGCCAGCAGCTTAGGACCCCCCCCGTCGGCAGAAGCTTTCTTT. The V gene is TRBV7-6, the J gene TRBJ1-1; D is unclear. This CDR3 is 15 amino acids long. Trimming cost V 1 base and J 8 bases, with 17 bases left between them. Germline V gives CDR1 SGHVS, CDR2 FNYEAQ.

The V and J genes are TRBV7-9 and TRBJ1-5; D is unclear. The CDR3 runs to 16 residues. Trimming shortened V by 5 bases and J by 2 bases, and 16 bases separated the two germline ends. The germline gives CDR1 SEHNR, CDR2 FQNEAQ (reference sequence). CDR3 sequence: CASSRAGDQGNQPQHF. The CDR3 DNA sequence: TGTGCCAGCAGCCGCGCGGGAGATCAGGGCAATCAGCCCCAGCATTTT.

The CDR3 region has the DNA TGTGCCAGCAGTTGGACTAACACCGGGGAGCTGTTTTTT. This translates into CASSWTNTGELFF. This chain joins TRBV25-1 and TRBJ2-2; D is perhaps TRBD2 (5 bases). The CDR3 contains 13 residues. V was trimmed by 5 bases and J by 2 bases, leaving 6 bases between them. Germline CDR1 reads MGHDK; CDR2 reads SYGVNS.

V gene TRBV7-2 combines with J gene TRBJ1-2; 7 bases are a match to TRBD1. The CDR3 contains 15 residues. Trimming took 0 bases from V and 7 from J; bases not matched to a gene: 8. CDR1 is SGHTA and CDR2 is FQGNSA in the germline V gene. As DNA, the CDR3 is TGTGCCAGCAGCTTAGCGTCGCAGGGGGAGGGTGGCTACACCTTC. Its translation is CASSLASQGEGGYTF.

The chain recombines TRBV5-1 with TRBJ1-1, with a weak D call TRBD1 (5 bases). CDR3 size: 13 residues. Trimming took 4 bases from V and 4 from J, leaving 11 bases between them. CDR1 and CDR2 from the germline V gene are SGHRS and YFSETQ. DNA of the CDR3: TGCGCCAGCAGCACCGGACAAGTCACTGAAGCTTTCTTT. This encodes CASSTGQVTEAFF.

The J gene is TRBJ1-2, the V gene TRBV7-9, with D maybe TRBD1 (5 bases). Germline V gene data show CDR1 as SEHNR and CDR2 as FQNEAQ (reference sequence). The V end was cut by 6 bases, the J end by 3 bases, with 23 bases between. The CDR3 contains 17 residues. The CDR3 DNA is TGTGCCAGCAGGAGGGCCCTGTTTGTAGACAGCGACTATGGCTACACCTTC. Encoded protein: CASRRALFVDSDYGYTF.

J is TRBJ1-3 and V is TRBV5-6, with D perhaps TRBD1 (5 bases). Germline CDR1 reads SGHDT; CDR2 reads YYEEEE. There are 16 residues in the CDR3. V lost 0 bases to trimming and J lost 1 base, with 11 bases between them. The CDR3 region has the DNA TGTGCCAGCAGCTTGGACGGGGCGATGTCTGGAAACACCATATATTTT. It encodes CASSLDGAMSGNTIYF. Full variable domain (remainder filled in from reference TRBV5-6 and TRBJ1-3): DAGVTQSPTHLIKTRGQQVTLRCSPKSGHDTVSWYQQALGQGPQFIFQYYEEEERQRGNFPDRFSGHQFPNYSSELNVNALLLGDSALYLCASSLDGAMSGNTIYFGEGSWLTVV.

This chain uses TRBV5-4 with TRBJ1-2; TRBD1 might be the D (6 bases). The V gene lost 0 bases and the J gene lost 4 bases, with 13 bases spanning the gap. The CDR3 has 15 residues. Looked up from germline, CDR1 is SGHNT and CDR2 is YYREEE (reference sequence). The CDR3 DNA is TGTGCCAGCAGCTTGGACAGGGAGGAGGTCTATGGCTACACCTTC. It yields the protein CASSLDREEVYGYTF.

V usage is TRBV9 and J usage is TRBJ2-7; tentative D call: TRBD2 (5 bases). CDR3 length equals 14 residues. CDR1 is SGDLS, CDR2 YYNGEE, per germline. The V end lost 4 bases, the J end lost 0 bases, and 11 bases lay between the germline ends. The CDR3 DNA reads TGTGCCAGCAGCCCGGACTGGACCTCCTACGAGCAGTACTTC. The encoded protein is CASSPDWTSYEQYF.